In this sample, the clone carrying this T cell receptor beta chain turned up a few times. The source of the sample is a study of T cells in Graves' hyperthyroidism and ophthalmopathy. Patients having uncontrolled infection, another autoimmune disease, pregnancy or lactation were not included. The CDR3 regions of TCR beta were amplified from RNA transcripts. First-round RT-PCR with HTBI primers amplified the TCR CDR3 region. One entry per CDR3 protein, called by TCRdb with MiXCR from the multiplex PCR reads. The table has around 660,000 distinct CDR3 sequences, 45% seen once. V dropped 6 bases and J dropped 3; count of bases not matched to a gene: 9. CDR1 and CDR2 from the germline V gene are SNHLY and FYNNEI. The CDR3 extends over 17 amino acids.

Material for sequencing was peripheral blood or thyroid tissue (not recorded which). This TCR was recovered from an adult man with Graves' disease, either hyperthyroidism or ophthalmopathy (not recorded which). The V and J genes are TRBV2 and TRBJ2-6; 9 bases align to TRBD1. The CDR3: CASRDRDRVFGANVLTF. CDR3 DNA sequence: TGTGCCAGCAGGGACCGGGACAGGGTCTTTGGGGCCAACGTCCTGACTTTC.